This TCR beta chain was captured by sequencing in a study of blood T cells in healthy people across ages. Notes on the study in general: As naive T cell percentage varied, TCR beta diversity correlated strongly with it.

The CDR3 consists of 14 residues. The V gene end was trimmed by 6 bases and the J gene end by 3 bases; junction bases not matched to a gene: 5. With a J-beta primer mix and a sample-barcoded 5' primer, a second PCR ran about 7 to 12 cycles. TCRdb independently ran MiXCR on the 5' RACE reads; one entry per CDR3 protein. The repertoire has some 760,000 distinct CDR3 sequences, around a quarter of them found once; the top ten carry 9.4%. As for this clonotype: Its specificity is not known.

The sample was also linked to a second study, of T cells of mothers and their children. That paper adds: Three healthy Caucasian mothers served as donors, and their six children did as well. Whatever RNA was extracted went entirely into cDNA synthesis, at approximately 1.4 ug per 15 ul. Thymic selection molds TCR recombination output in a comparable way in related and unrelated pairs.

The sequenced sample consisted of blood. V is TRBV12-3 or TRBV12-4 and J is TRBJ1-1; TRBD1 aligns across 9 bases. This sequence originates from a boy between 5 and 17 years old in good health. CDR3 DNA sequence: TGTGCCAGCAGGGGACAGGGTAGGGACACTGAAGCTTTCTTT. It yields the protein CASRGQGRDTEAFF.